This is a list of T cell receptor beta chains from one sample in a study of T cells in localized non-small cell lung cancer. Libraries were prepared by immunoSEQ multiplex PCR; TCRdb keeps only in-frame clonotypes and omits some of them. The sample lists under 25,000 clones, about nine tenths occurring once. Sample: PBMCs, taken before any cancer treatment. These receptors were collected from a man aged 35 to 70 with stage II squamous cell lung carcinoma. Each CDR3 is given with its conserved first and last residue. Each record gives: J gene, V gene, D gene, clone size, CDR3 protein, CDR3 DNA. D genes are given only for firm matches. Only some rows state a clone size, as once, few, many or a class for expanded clones.

J: TRBJ1-6
V: TRBV28
D: NA
size: NA
CDR3: CASSLRKSPLHF
DNA: TGTGCCAGCAGTTTAAGGAAGTCACCCCTCCACTTT

J: TRBJ2-7
V: TRBV5-1
D: TRBD1
size: NA
CDR3: CASSLGGTGGGYEQYF
DNA: TGCGCCAGCAGCTTGGGCGGGACAGGGGGCGGCTACGAGCAGTACTTC

J: TRBJ1-5
V: TRBV2
D: NA
size: NA
CDR3: CASSARGSGNQPQHF
DNA: TGTGCCAGCAGCGCCAGGGGTAGTGGCAATCAGCCCCAGCATTTT

J: TRBJ2-3
V: TRBV18
D: NA
size: NA
CDR3: CASSRASGLTDTQYF
DNA: TGTGCCAGCTCACGGGCAAGCGGCTTGACAGATACGCAGTATTTT

J: TRBJ1-2
V: TRBV5-1
D: NA
size: NA
CDR3: CASSLEPGTIGYGYTF
DNA: TGCGCCAGCAGCTTGGAGCCAGGGACCATAGGCTATGGCTACACCTTC

J: TRBJ1-1
V: TRBV7-9
D: NA
size: NA
CDR3: CASSPYGKAFF
DNA: TGTGCCAGCAGCCCGTATGGGAAAGCTTTCTTT

J: TRBJ1-1
V: TRBV4-1
D: NA
size: NA
CDR3: CASSPSFNSNTEAFF
DNA: TGCGCCAGCAGCCCGTCTTTTAATTCTAACACTGAAGCTTTCTTT

J: TRBJ1-5
V: TRBV6-5
D: TRBD1
size: NA
CDR3: CASARDRHTGPQHF
DNA: TGTGCCAGCGCTCGGGACAGGCACACGGGGCCCCAGCATTTT

J: TRBJ2-3
V: TRBV5-4
D: NA
size: NA
CDR3: CASSWGPESGDTDTQYF
DNA: TGTGCCAGCAGCTGGGGGCCGGAAAGCGGGGACACAGATACGCAGTATTTT

J: TRBJ2-7
V: TRBV7-9
D: NA
size: NA
CDR3: CASSRDQDDPYEQYF
DNA: TGTGCCAGCAGCCGTGATCAGGACGACCCCTACGAGCAGTACTTC

J: TRBJ1-1
V: TRBV5-1
D: TRBD1
size: NA
CDR3: CASSPDRMNTEAFF
DNA: TGCGCCAGCAGCCCGGACAGGATGAACACTGAAGCTTTCTTT

J: TRBJ2-7
V: TRBV10-3
D: TRBD2
size: NA
CDR3: CAIRGLAGSYEQYF
DNA: TGTGCCATCAGAGGACTAGCGGGCTCCTACGAGCAGTACTTC

J: TRBJ2-7
V: TRBV7-8
D: TRBD1
size: once
CDR3: CASSLRQGVYEQYF
DNA: TGTGCCAGCAGCTTACGACAGGGTGTGTACGAGCAGTACTTC

J: TRBJ1-2
V: TRBV7-2
D: TRBD1
size: NA
CDR3: CASSLGQGPNYGYTF
DNA: TGTGCCAGCAGCTTAGGACAGGGGCCTAACTATGGCTACACCTTC

J: TRBJ1-1
V: TRBV19
D: NA
size: NA
CDR3: CASSIWTENTEAFF
DNA: TGTGCCAGTAGTATTTGGACAGAGAACACTGAAGCTTTCTTT

J: TRBJ1-5
V: TRBV6-1
D: NA
size: NA
CDR3: CASQESNQPQHF
DNA: TGTGCCAGCCAGGAGTCGAATCAGCCCCAGCATTTT

J: TRBJ1-3
V: TRBV18
D: TRBD1
size: NA
CDR3: CASSQGGQLSGNTIYF
DNA: TGTGCCAGCTCACAGGGGGGACAGCTCTCTGGAAACACCATATATTTT

J: TRBJ1-3
V: TRBV2
D: NA
size: NA
CDR3: CASSEAGDQNTIYF
DNA: TGTGCCAGCAGTGAAGCGGGGGACCAGAACACCATATATTTT

J: TRBJ2-7
V: TRBV2
D: TRBD2
size: NA
CDR3: CASSEKVSGGIIMEQYF
DNA: TGTGCCAGCAGTGAAAAAGTTAGCGGGGGGATTATAATGGAGCAGTACTTC

J: TRBJ2-7
V: TRBV14
D: TRBD2
size: NA
CDR3: CASSPEYSGSRTGEQYF
DNA: TGTGCCAGCAGCCCTGAGTATAGCGGGAGTCGCACGGGCGAGCAGTACTTC

J: TRBJ1-6
V: TRBV30
D: NA
size: once
CDR3: CAWAAGSSYNSPLHF
DNA: TGTGCCTGGGCGGCCGGGAGCTCCTATAATTCACCCCTCCACTTT

J: TRBJ2-3
V: TRBV7-3
D: TRBD2
size: NA
CDR3: CASSLRGTSGNTDTQYF
DNA: TGTGCCAGCAGCTTAAGGGGGACTAGCGGGAATACAGATACGCAGTATTTT

J: TRBJ2-2
V: TRBV6-5
D: NA
size: NA
CDR3: CASGAPNTGELFF
DNA: TGTGCCAGCGGGGCCCCGAACACCGGGGAGCTGTTTTTT

J: TRBJ1-1
V: TRBV5-4
D: NA
size: NA
CDR3: CASSFGTGTEAFF
DNA: TGTGCCAGCAGCTTTGGAACAGGGACTGAAGCTTTCTTT

J: TRBJ2-2
V: TRBV7-9
D: NA
size: NA
CDR3: CASSTFTGLTGELFF
DNA: TGTGCCAGCAGCACCTTTACGGGCCTTACCGGGGAGCTGTTTTTT

J: TRBJ1-2
V: TRBV5-1
D: NA
size: NA
CDR3: CASSLRGEGNYGYTF
DNA: TGCGCCAGCAGCTTGAGAGGGGAGGGTAACTATGGCTACACCTTC

J: TRBJ2-3
V: TRBV11-3
D: TRBD2
size: NA
CDR3: CASSPPRREGADTQYF
DNA: TGTGCCAGCAGCCCACCTAGGCGGGAGGGCGCAGATACGCAGTATTTT

J: TRBJ2-2
V: TRBV9
D: NA
size: NA
CDR3: CASSVGDFSTGELFF
DNA: TGTGCCAGCAGCGTAGGGGACTTTTCTACCGGGGAGCTGTTTTTT

J: TRBJ1-5
V: TRBV15
D: NA
size: NA
CDR3: CATSRGGAPNQPQHF
DNA: TGTGCCACCAGCAGAGGCGGGGCCCCCAATCAGCCCCAGCATTTT

J: TRBJ1-1
V: TRBV7-8
D: TRBD1
size: NA
CDR3: CASTRDRGLSEAFF
DNA: TGTGCCAGCACCCGGGACAGGGGGCTATCTGAAGCTTTCTTT

J: TRBJ2-7
V: TRBV28
D: NA
size: NA
CDR3: CASRDYNEQYF
DNA: TGTGCCAGCAGGGACTACAACGAGCAGTACTTC

J: TRBJ2-7
V: TRBV19
D: NA
size: few
CDR3: CASSAAMGGSYEQYF
DNA: TGTGCCAGTAGCGCCGCGATGGGGGGCTCCTACGAGCAGTACTTC

J: TRBJ2-7
V: TRBV18
D: NA
size: NA
CDR3: CASSPAADYEQYF
DNA: TGTGCCAGCTCCCCGGCTGCGGATTACGAGCAGTACTTC